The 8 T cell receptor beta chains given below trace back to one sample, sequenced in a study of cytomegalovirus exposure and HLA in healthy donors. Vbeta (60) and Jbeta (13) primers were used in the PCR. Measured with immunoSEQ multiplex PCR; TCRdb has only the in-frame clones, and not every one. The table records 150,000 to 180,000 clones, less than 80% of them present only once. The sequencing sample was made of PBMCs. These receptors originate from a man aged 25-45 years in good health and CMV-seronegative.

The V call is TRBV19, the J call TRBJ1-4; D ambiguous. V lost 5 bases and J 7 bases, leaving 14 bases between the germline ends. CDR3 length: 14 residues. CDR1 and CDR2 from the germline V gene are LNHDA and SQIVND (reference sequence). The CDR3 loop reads CASSVQLLPEKLFF. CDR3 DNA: TGTGCCAGTAGTGTGCAACTACTACCTGAAAAACTGTTTTTT.

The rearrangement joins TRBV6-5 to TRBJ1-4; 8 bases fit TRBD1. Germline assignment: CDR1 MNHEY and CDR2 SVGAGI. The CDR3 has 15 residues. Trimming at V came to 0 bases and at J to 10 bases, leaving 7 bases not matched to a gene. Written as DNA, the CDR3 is TGTGCCAGCAGTTACTCGAAAGGACAGGGCGGAAAACTGTTTTTT. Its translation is CASSYSKGQGGKLFF.

The DNA of the CDR3 is TGTGCCAGCAGTTCCCCCCAGGGCAGCAATCAGCCCCAGCATTTT. It encodes CASSSPQGSNQPQHF. The genes are TRBV28 and TRBJ1-5, with D maybe TRBD1 (5 bases). The V end lost 4 bases, the J end lost 1 base, and 11 bases lay between the germline ends. In germline, CDR1 is MDHEN, CDR2 SYDVKM. The CDR3 is 15 amino acids.

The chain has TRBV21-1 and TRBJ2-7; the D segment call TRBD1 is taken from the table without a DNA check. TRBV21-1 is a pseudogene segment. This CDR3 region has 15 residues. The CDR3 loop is CASSSKQGSKDEQYF. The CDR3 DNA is TGTGCCAGCAGCAGCAAACAGGGGTCAAAGGACGAGCAGTACTTC.

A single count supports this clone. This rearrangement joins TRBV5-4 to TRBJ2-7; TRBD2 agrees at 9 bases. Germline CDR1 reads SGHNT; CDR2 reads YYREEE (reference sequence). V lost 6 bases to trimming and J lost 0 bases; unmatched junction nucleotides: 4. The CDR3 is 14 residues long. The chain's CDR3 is CASTIAGVSYEQYF. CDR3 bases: TGTGCCAGCACTATAGCGGGGGTCTCCTACGAGCAGTACTTC.

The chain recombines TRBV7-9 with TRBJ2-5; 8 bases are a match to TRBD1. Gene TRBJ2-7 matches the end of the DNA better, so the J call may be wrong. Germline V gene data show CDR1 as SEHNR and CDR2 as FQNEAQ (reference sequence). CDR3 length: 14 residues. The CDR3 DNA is TGTGCCAGCAGCCGGACAGGGCCAGTACACGAGCAGTACTTC. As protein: CASSRTGPVHEQYF.

CDR3 in DNA: TGTGCCAGCAGGGACATTAACACCGGGGAGCTGTTTTTT. It specifies CASRDINTGELFF. The rearrangement links TRBV6-1 to TRBJ2-2; tentative D call: TRBD1 (5 bases). Trimming pared 6 bases from V and 2 bases from J, leaving 7 bases between. Germline CDR1 reads MNHNS; CDR2 reads SASEGT. The CDR3 is made up of 13 amino acids.

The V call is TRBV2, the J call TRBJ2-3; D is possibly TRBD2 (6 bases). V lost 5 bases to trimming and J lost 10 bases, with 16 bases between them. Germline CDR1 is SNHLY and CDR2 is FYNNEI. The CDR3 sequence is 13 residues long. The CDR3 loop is CASSIDGGRSQYF. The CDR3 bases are TGTGCCAGCAGTATCGACGGGGGTAGGTCGCAGTATTTT.